This TCR beta chain emerged from a study of CD8 T cells in Susac syndrome. The J segment lost 3 bases and the V segment lost 5 bases, leaving 6 bases of the junction unmatched. The length of the CDR3 is 17 residues. Per germline, CDR1 SEHNR and CDR2 FQNEAQ (reference sequence). From blood CD8+ and CD4+ T cells, TCR beta sequences were generated. Stable or active relapsing-remitting multiple sclerosis, untreated and meeting revised McDonald criteria, defined the controls. FACS was used to enrich TEMRA cells, whereas the CD8+ and CD4+ T cells were obtained by negative isolation. RNA, at roughly 0.5 to 1 ug, was reverse transcribed with random hexamers. Amplification of TCR beta CDR3 across 54 Vbeta and 13 Jbeta was performed with immunoSEQ multiplex PCR. TCRdb itself ran the immunoSEQ multiplex PCR reads through MiXCR, one entry per CDR3 protein. The data contain some 120,000 distinct CDR3 sequences, about 94% of them singletons.

The V and J genes are TRBV7-9 and TRBJ2-2, with 13 nucleotides matching TRBD2. Sequencing input: CD4+ T cells from PBMCs. The receptor comes from a human donor with multiple sclerosis. CDR3 protein: CASSQLAGGPHTGELFF. CDR3 in DNA: TGTGCCAGCAGCCAACTAGCGGGGGGGCCGCACACCGGGGAGCTGTTTTTT.